The present T cell receptor beta chain was sequenced within a study of read filtering for tumor transcriptome and immune sequencing. Across the whole study: DNase treatment preceded whole-transcriptome library preparation.

This library used roughly 0.4 ug RNA and molecular barcoded adaptors spanning alpha/delta and beta/gamma chains. MiXCR, applied by TCRdb to the reads, yields one record per CDR3 protein. The sample lists 50,000 to 65,000 distinct CDR3 sequences, roughly 18% occurring once. This CDR3 comprises 16 residues. J gave up 4 bases and V 7 bases, and 11 bases lay outside the gene matches. Germline values: CDR1 MDHEN, CDR2 SYDVKM. The V call is TRBV28, the J call TRBJ1-4; 8 nucleotides align to TRBD1. This receptor was obtained from a donor at least 40 years old with multiple myeloma. The sample taken for sequencing was a population of CD138-negative cells sorted from bone marrow. CDR3 residues: CASTGETGVVNEKLFF. CDR3 sequence (DNA): TGTGCCAGCACGGGGGAGACAGGGGTCGTTAATGAAAAACTGTTTTTT.